This entry lists 17 T cell receptor beta chains sequenced from one sample in a study of CXCR3-negative and CXCR3-positive naive CD8 T cells. Preparation of TRB cDNA libraries relied on 5' RACE carrying UMI labels. Each CDR3 protein gets one entry in TCRdb, which reprocessed the 5' RACE reads and gives no DNA. Its clone listing holds around 140,000 distinct CDR3 sequences. Antigen specificity for these receptors is unknown. Findings of the study overall: For CXCR3-positive naive cells, TRB CDR3s were more hydrophobic than those of CXCR3-negative naive cells.

The specimen sequenced was naive CXCR3+ CD8+ T cells from blood. Subset in this sample: CD45RO-CCR7+CD27+CD95- naive CD8+ T cells expressing CXCR3 (TNR3+). These receptors came from a human donor in good health. Some clones in this sample may be carry-over from other donors' samples.

The chain employs TRBV5-4 and TRBJ2-2; TCRdb calls TRBD1, which cannot be checked without DNA. CDR1 and CDR2 (germline): SGHNT, YYREEE (reference sequence). The length of the CDR3 is 17 residues. The CDR3 sequence is CASSLPRAGDANGELFF.

This chain uses TRBV29-1 with TRBJ2-7. Germline loops: CDR1 SQVTM, CDR2 ANQGSEA. The CDR3 consists of 12 residues. This chain's CDR3 is CSVVTVSYEQYF.

The chain links TRBV19 to TRBJ2-1. Germline values: CDR1 LNHDA, CDR2 SQIVND (reference sequence). The CDR3 is 16 amino acids. CDR3 loop: CASTGRAGGPDNEQFF.

The chain couples TRBV20-1 to TRBJ2-1; TCRdb returns TRBD2, unconfirmable since there is no DNA. The CDR3 is 14 residues long. Germline lookup yields CDR1 DFQATT and CDR2 SNEGSKA (reference sequence). The CDR3 spells CSARSRAGNYEQFF.

The chain combines TRBV18 with TRBJ1-6; TCRdb proposes TRBD1, but this gene call is untestable without DNA. The CDR3 loop spans 15 amino acids. Germline V gives CDR1 KGHSH, CDR2 LQKENI. CDR3 amino acids: CASSLVDRVNSPLHF.

The chain has TRBV11-2 and TRBJ2-3; TCRdb's D gene call, TRBD1, goes unchecked for lack of DNA. Germline loops: CDR1 SGHAT, CDR2 FQNNGV. The CDR3 spans 15 residues. The CDR3 protein is CASLTRTGSADTQYF.

This chain joins TRBV4-3 and TRBJ2-1; the TCRdb D gene call, TRBD1, has no DNA to confirm it. Germline assignment: CDR1 LGHNA and CDR2 YSLEER. The CDR3 is 15 residues long. The CDR3 spells CASSQAGTGGGEQFF.

The chain links TRBV29-1 to TRBJ1-3. Germline V gene sequence: CDR1 SQVTM, CDR2 ANQGSEA. The CDR3 runs 14 residues. The CDR3 loop is CSVEDQGQGNTIYF.

V and J are TRBV2 and TRBJ2-3; as DNA is missing, the TRBD2 call by TCRdb cannot be tested. Germline CDR1 reads SNHLY; CDR2 reads FYNNEI. The CDR3 totals 13 residues. Here the CDR3 reads CASNGGPTDTQYF.

This chain joins TRBV23-1 and TRBJ2-1; TCRdb lists TRBD2, though no DNA is available to test this call. TRBV23-1 is filed as an ORF, its function uncertain. CDR3 length: 19 amino acids. CDR3 in amino acids: CASSQSGTSGSVGRNEQFF.

The chain is built from TRBV7-2 and TRBJ2-1; TCRdb names TRBD1, which stays unverified in the absence of DNA. Germline V gives CDR1 SGHTA, CDR2 FQGNSA. The CDR3 is 17 amino acids. CDR3 sequence reads: CASSLAGRAHSYNEQFF.

The chain employs TRBV29-1 and TRBJ1-2; the D call of TRBD1 rests on TCRdb alone, since no DNA is present to check it. This CDR3 is 14 amino acids long. Germline-derived CDR1 and CDR2 are SQVTM and ANQGSEA. The CDR3 is CSVDDTGLNYGYTF.

The V gene is TRBV5-1, the J gene TRBJ2-1; TCRdb calls TRBD2, which cannot be checked without DNA. Germline lookup yields CDR1 SGHRS and CDR2 YFSETQ. The CDR3 totals 14 residues. This CDR3 is CATSSQDSYNEQFF. Complete variable domain (other parts from reference TRBV5-1 and TRBJ2-1): KAGVTQTPRYLIKTRGQQVTLSCSPISGHRSVSWYQQTPGQGLQFLFEYFSETQRNKGNFPGRFSGRQFSNSRSEMNVSTLELGDSALYLCATSSQDSYNEQFFGPGTRLTVL.

The chain carries TRBV6-5 and TRBJ1-2; TCRdb's D call of TRBD1 is untestable without DNA. Germline lookup yields CDR1 MNHEY and CDR2 SVGAGI. The CDR3 extends over 13 amino acids. The CDR3 loop is CASSPGTTRGYTF.

The V call is TRBV4-1, the J call TRBJ2-5; TCRdb lists TRBD2, though no DNA is available to test this call. The V gene's germline CDR1 is MGHRA and CDR2 YSYEKL. This CDR3 contains 15 residues. The CDR3 sequence is CASSQVNSGQETQYF.

The rearrangement links TRBV20-1 to TRBJ2-5; no DNA is available, so the TRBD1 call from TCRdb remains unchecked. The CDR3 runs to 17 residues. Germline CDR1 reads DFQATT; CDR2 reads SNEGSKA (reference sequence). CDR3: CSANTPGALVIWETQYF.

The chain is built from TRBV5-1 and TRBJ2-7; TCRdb picks TRBD1, but there is no DNA to check that call. CDR1 SGHRS and CDR2 YFSETQ come from the germline V gene. There are 15 residues in the CDR3. The CDR3 sequence: CASSLRGGGSYEQYF.